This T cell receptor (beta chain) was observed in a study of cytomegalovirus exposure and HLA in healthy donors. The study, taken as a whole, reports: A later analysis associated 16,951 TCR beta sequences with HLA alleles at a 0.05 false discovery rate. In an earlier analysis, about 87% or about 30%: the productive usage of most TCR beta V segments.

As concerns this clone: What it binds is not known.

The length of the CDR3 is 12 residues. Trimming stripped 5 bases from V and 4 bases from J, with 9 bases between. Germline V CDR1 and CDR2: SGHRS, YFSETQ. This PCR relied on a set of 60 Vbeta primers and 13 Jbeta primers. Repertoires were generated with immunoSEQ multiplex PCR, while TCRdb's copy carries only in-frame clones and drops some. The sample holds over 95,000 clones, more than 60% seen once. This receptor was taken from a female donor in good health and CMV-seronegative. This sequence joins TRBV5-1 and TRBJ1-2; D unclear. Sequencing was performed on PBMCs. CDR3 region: CASSDSVYGYTF. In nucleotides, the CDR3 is TGCGCCAGCAGTGACTCCGTCTATGGCTACACCTTC.